The sequence of this TCR beta chain was determined in a study of T-cell reconstitution after alpha-beta-depleted transplantation in children. Findings and caveats of the study: As was reported, about two months after transplant, alpha-beta T cells came from several hundred expanded graft clones. T-cell counts and diversity at one year post-transplant came mainly from newly produced T cells.

This CDR3 comprises 15 residues. The junction had 4 bases not matched to a gene; V was cut back by 1 base and J by 3 bases. Germline loops: CDR1 SGHAT, CDR2 FQNNGV. Using unique molecular identifiers, the investigators prepared the TCRbeta library. TCRdb re-called the PCR reads through MiXCR, storing one row per CDR3 protein. This sample has fewer than 400,000 distinct CDR3 sequences, with roughly 21% found just once. A few counts support this clonotype. What it recognizes is unknown. The chain joins TRBV11-2 to TRBJ1-1, with 8 bases matching TRBD1. Material: PBMCs, mostly from graft donor cells, obtained 180 days after TCRalphabeta/CD19-depleted stem cell transplant. This clonotype originated in a male patient aged 10 to 17 who had a stem cell transplant for acute lymphoblastic leukemia, so the T cells may come from the graft donor. DNA of the CDR3: TGTGCCAGCAGCTTAGGGACAGGGTGGGACACTGAAGCTTTCTTT. This encodes CASSLGTGWDTEAFF.